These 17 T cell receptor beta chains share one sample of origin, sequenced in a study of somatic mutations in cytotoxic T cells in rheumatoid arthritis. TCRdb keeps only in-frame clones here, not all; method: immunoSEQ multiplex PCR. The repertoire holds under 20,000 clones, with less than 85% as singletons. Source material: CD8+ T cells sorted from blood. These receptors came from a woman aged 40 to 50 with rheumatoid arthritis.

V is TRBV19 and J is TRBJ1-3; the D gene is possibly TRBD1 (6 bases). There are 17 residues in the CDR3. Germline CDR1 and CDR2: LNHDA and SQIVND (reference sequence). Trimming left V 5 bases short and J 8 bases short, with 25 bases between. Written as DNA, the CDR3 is TGTGCCAGTAGTGCCCCGTCGGGACCCCGGAGGACAGACACCATATATTTT. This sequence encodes CASSAPSGPRRTDTIYF.

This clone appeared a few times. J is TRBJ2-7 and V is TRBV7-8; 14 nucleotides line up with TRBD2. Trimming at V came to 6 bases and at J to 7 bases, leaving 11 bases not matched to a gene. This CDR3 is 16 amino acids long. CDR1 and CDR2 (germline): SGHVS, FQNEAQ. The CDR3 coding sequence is TGTGCCAGCAGATTGACGGGACTAGCGGGAGTAAGGGAGCAGTACTTC. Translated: CASRLTGLAGVREQYF.

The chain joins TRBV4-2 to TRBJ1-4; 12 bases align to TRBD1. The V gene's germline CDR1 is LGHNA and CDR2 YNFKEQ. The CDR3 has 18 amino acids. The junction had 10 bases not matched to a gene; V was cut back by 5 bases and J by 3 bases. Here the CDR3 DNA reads TGTGCCAGCAGCGCTCCGGGACAGGGGGCGCCTGCTAATGAAAAACTGTTTTTT. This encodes CASSAPGQGAPANEKLFF.

In DNA, the CDR3 is TGTGCCAGCAGCTTGGGAGCAGGCGGGGAGCTGTTTTTT. It specifies CASSLGAGGELFF. The chain links TRBV5-6 to TRBJ2-2; no clear D gene. CDR3 length: 13 residues. Germline CDR1 reads SGHDT; CDR2 reads YYEEEE. V was cut by 0 bases and J by 7 bases, with 7 bases left in between.

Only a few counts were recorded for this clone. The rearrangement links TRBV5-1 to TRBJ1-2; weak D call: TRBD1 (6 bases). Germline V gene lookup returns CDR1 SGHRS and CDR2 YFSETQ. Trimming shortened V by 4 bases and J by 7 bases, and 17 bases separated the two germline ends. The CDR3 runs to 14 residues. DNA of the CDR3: TGCGCCAGCAGCGGAAACAGGGAATACGGTGGCTACACCTTC. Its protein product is CASSGNREYGGYTF.

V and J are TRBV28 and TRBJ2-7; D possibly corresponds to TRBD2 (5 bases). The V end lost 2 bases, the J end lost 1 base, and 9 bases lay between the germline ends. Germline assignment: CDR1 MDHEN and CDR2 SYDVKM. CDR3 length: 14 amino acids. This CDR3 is CASSLRGPSYEQYF. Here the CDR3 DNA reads TGTGCCAGCAGTTTACGAGGGCCTTCCTACGAGCAGTACTTC.

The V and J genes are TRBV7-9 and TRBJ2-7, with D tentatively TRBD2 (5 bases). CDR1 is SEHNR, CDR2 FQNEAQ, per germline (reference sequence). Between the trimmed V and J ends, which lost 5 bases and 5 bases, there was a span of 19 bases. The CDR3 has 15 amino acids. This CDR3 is CASSQGLASIDEQYF. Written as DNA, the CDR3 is TGTGCCAGCAGCCAAGGGCTAGCAAGTATCGACGAGCAGTACTTC.

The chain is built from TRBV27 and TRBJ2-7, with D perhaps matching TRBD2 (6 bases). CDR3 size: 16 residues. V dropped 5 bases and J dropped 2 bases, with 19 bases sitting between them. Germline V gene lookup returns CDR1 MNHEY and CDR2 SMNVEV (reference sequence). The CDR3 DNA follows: TGTGCCAGCAGTCCCTCCATAGGAGGGCAAACCTACGAGCAGTACTTC. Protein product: CASSPSIGGQTYEQYF.

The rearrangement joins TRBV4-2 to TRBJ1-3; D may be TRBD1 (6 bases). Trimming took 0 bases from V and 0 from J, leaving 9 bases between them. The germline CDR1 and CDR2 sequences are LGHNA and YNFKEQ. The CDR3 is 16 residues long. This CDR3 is CASSQEDSLSGNTIYF. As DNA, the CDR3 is TGTGCCAGCAGCCAAGAGGACAGCCTCTCTGGAAACACCATATATTTT.

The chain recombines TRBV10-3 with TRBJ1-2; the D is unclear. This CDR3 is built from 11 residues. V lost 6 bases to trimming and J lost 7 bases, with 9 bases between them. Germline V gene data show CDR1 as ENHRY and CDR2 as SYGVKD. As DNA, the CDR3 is TGTGCCATCAGCTCTGACACTGGCTACACCTTC. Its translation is CAISSDTGYTF.

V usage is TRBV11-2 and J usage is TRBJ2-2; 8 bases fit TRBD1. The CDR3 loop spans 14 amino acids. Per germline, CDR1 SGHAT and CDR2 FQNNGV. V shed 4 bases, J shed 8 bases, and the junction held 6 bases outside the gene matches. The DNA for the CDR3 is TGTGCCAGCAGCTCGAGGACAGGGTCTGGGGAGCTGTTTTTT. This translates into CASSSRTGSGELFF.

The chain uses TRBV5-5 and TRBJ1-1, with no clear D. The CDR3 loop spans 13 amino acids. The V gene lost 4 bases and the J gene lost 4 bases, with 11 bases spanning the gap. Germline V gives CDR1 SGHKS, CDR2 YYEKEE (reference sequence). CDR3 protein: CASSQTASTEAFF. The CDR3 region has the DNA TGTGCCAGCAGCCAAACAGCCTCCACTGAAGCTTTCTTT.

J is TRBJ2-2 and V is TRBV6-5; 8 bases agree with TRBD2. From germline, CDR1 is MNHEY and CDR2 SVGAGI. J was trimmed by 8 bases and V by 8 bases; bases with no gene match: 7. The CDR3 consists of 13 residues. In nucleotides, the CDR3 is TGTGCCAGCTCTTCGGGGGGGACGGGGGAGCTGTTTTTT. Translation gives CASSSGGTGELFF.

The CDR3, as DNA: TGTGCCATCAGTGAGTCGAGGGGACAGAGCAACACCGGGGAGCTGTTTTTT. It translates to CAISESRGQSNTGELFF. The V gene is TRBV10-3, the J gene TRBJ2-2, with 7 bases identical to TRBD1. The CDR3 has 17 amino acids. Germline-derived CDR1 and CDR2 are ENHRY and SYGVKD. J lost 2 bases, V lost 0 bases, and 6 bases had no gene match.

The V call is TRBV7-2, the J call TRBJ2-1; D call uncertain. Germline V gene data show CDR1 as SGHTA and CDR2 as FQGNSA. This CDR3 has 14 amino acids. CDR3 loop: CANDLGGAMNEQFF. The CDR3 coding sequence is TGTGCGAACGACTTAGGCGGCGCCATGAATGAGCAGTTCTTC.

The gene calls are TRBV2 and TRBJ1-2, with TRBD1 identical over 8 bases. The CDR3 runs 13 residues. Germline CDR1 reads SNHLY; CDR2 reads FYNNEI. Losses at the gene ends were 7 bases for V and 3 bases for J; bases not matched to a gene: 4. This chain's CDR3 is CASIIQGDYGYTF. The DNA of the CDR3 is TGTGCCAGCATCATACAGGGGGACTATGGCTACACCTTC.

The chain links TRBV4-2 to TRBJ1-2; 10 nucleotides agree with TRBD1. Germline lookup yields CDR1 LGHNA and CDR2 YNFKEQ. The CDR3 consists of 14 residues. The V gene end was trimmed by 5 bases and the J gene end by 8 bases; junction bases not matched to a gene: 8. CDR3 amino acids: CASSSFGGQGGYTF. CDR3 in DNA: TGTGCCAGCAGCTCATTTGGGGGACAGGGGGGCTACACCTTC.